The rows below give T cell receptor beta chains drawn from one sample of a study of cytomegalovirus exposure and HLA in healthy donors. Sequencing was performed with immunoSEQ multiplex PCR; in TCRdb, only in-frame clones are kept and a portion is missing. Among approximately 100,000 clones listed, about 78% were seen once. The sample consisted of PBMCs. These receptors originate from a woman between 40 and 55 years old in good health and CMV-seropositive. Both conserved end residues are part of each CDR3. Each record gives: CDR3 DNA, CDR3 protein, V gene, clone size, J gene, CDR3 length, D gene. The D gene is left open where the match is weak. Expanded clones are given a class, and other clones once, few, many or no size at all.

TGCACCAGCAGCCATTCCCCGGGACTACCCCTCCAAGAGACCCAGTACTTC,CTSSHSPGLPLQETQYF,TRBV1,-,TRBJ2-5,17,-
TGTGCCTGGAGCGGGGGGGCCTACAATGAGCAGTTCTTC,CAWSGGAYNEQFF,TRBV30,-,TRBJ2-1,13,TRBD2
TGTGCCAGCAGAGACTTGGGACAGCATAGCAATCAGCCCCAGCATTTT,CASRDLGQHSNQPQHF,TRBV27,-,TRBJ1-5,16,TRBD1
TGTGCCACCAGCGGGCTACTAGCGGGGGGGTATTACAATGAGCAGTTCTTC,CATSGLLAGGYYNEQFF,TRBV15,-,TRBJ2-1,17,TRBD2
TGTGCCAGCAGCGTAGGGACCGACAGGGGCACTGAAGCTTTCTTT,CASSVGTDRGTEAFF,TRBV9,-,TRBJ1-1,15,TRBD1
TGCGCCAGCAGTCAAGGGGGAACGGATAATTCACCCCTCCACTTT,CASSQGGTDNSPLHF,TRBV5-1,-,TRBJ1-6,15,-
TGTGCCAGCAGCTGGACTAGCGGGAGCTACGAGCAGTACTTC,CASSWTSGSYEQYF,TRBV7-2,-,TRBJ2-7,14,TRBD2
TGTGCCTGGAGTGTACTCGAGCGGCAATCACCCCTCCACTTT,CAWSVLERQSPLHF,TRBV30,-,TRBJ1-6,14,-
TGTGCCTGGAGTGGAAGAGGGTCACAGGGGATTAGCAATCAGCCCCAGCATTTT,CAWSGRGSQGISNQPQHF,TRBV30,-,TRBJ1-5,18,TRBD1
TGCGCCAGCAGCTTGGAGGGGGCTAATGAAAAACTGTTTTTT,CASSLEGANEKLFF,TRBV5-1,-,TRBJ1-4,14,-
TGTGCCAGCAGCTTGGTTGGGACTAGCGATAGCGGGGAGCTGTTTTTT,CASSLVGTSDSGELFF,TRBV5-4,few,TRBJ2-2,16,TRBD2
TGTGCCAGCAGACGCGGACAGGGGGCGGGCACTGAAGCTTTCTTT,CASRRGQGAGTEAFF,TRBV9,-,TRBJ1-1,15,TRBD1
TGTGCCTGCCCGGTAGCTAACTATGGCTACACCTTC,CACPVANYGYTF,TRBV30,-,TRBJ1-2,12,-
TGTGCCAGCAGCTCCGGGGGGGCCGTAGATACGCAGTATTTT,CASSSGGAVDTQYF,TRBV7-9,-,TRBJ2-3,14,TRBD2
TGCGCCAGCAGCCAAGAAAGCCTACAGGGCTATATTTCTAGCACAGATACGCAGTATTTT,CASSQESLQGYISSTDTQYF,TRBV4-1,-,TRBJ2-3,20,-
TGCGCCAGCACCCTAGGGATATCTGGGGCCAACGTCCTGACCTTC,CASTLGISGANVLTF,TRBV5-1,once,TRBJ2-6,15,-
TGTGCCAGCAGCCAGGGACAGGGGCTAAATGAAAAACTGTTTTTT,CASSQGQGLNEKLFF,TRBV6-5,-,TRBJ1-4,15,TRBD1
TGTGCCTGGAGTGTATTGGGCTACTACGAGCAGTACTTC,CAWSVLGYYEQYF,TRBV30,-,TRBJ2-7,13,-
TGCGCCAGCAGCTTGGTAGGGGGGGAGGATCAGCCCCAGCATTTT,CASSLVGGEDQPQHF,TRBV5-1,once,TRBJ1-5,15,-
TGTGCCAGCAGAACAGGGATCGACTATGGCTACACCTTC,CASRTGIDYGYTF,TRBV6-5,-,TRBJ1-2,13,-
TGTGCCAGCAATACCCTAGCGAATGAGCAGTTCTTC,CASNTLANEQFF,TRBV6-5,-,TRBJ2-1,12,-
TGCGCCAGCAGTCAAGGGACAGCGAACACTGAAGCTTTCTTT,CASSQGTANTEAFF,TRBV5-1,-,TRBJ1-1,14,TRBD1
TGTGCCAGCTCACCACGCCCTGCGAGAGATAGCAATCAGCCCCAGCATTTT,CASSPRPARDSNQPQHF,TRBV18,-,TRBJ1-5,17,-
TGTGCCAGCAGTCAACAGGGGGGGGGCAATCAGCCCCAGCATTTT,CASSQQGGGNQPQHF,TRBV6-1,-,TRBJ1-5,15,TRBD1
TGTGCCAGCAGCCCACCCTACGGGACAGGGGGTGGCACTGAAGCTTTCTTT,CASSPPYGTGGGTEAFF,TRBV5-6,-,TRBJ1-1,17,TRBD1
TGTGCCAGCAGACCCACCCTGGGACAGGCCTCCTACGAGCAGTACTTC,CASRPTLGQASYEQYF,TRBV11-2,many,TRBJ2-7,16,TRBD1
TGTGCCAGCAGCACCGGACTGGCTGAGACCCAGTACTTC,CASSTGLAETQYF,TRBV7-8,-,TRBJ2-5,13,-
TGCGCCAGCAGCTTGGGAGGATACAGGGGGGGAGAGACCCAGTACTTC,CASSLGGYRGGETQYF,TRBV5-1,-,TRBJ2-5,16,-
TGTGCCAGCAGCCATGGGGACAGCTTCTATGGCTACACCTTC,CASSHGDSFYGYTF,TRBV7-9,-,TRBJ1-2,14,TRBD1
TGCGCCAGCAGCAAGACAGGACCTAATGAAAAACTGTTTTTT,CASSKTGPNEKLFF,TRBV5-1,-,TRBJ1-4,14,-
TGCAGCGTTGAACCGGGACAGGGGGAAGGGGAGACCCAGTACTTC,CSVEPGQGEGETQYF,TRBV29-1,-,TRBJ2-5,15,TRBD1
TGTGCCACCAGCAGAAAGGGACTAGCCACAGATACGCAGTATTTT,CATSRKGLATDTQYF,TRBV15,few,TRBJ2-3,15,TRBD2
TGTGCCAGCAGCTTAGCACAGGGCTATGGCTACACCTTC,CASSLAQGYGYTF,TRBV11-2,-,TRBJ1-2,13,-
TGTGCCAGTAGTGACGTGGGAGGGGCAGATACGCAGTATTTT,CASSDVGGADTQYF,TRBV19,-,TRBJ2-3,14,TRBD2
TGTGCCAGCAGCCAAGAGAGTAGCGGGGGGGCTGACGGGGAGCTGTTTTTT,CASSQESSGGADGELFF,TRBV4-2,-,TRBJ2-2,17,TRBD2
TGTGCCAGCAAGGGGACAGGCGCCTACGAGCAGTACTTC,CASKGTGAYEQYF,TRBV2,-,TRBJ2-7,13,TRBD1